Listed here is a single T cell receptor (beta chain). TCRdb ran MiXCR on the RT-PCR reads and lists one entry per CDR3 protein. Of some 550,000 distinct CDR3 sequences listed, around a quarter were seen once; the top ten hold around 2.8%. These data come from a study of response to subunit inactivated influenza vaccine. Deletions cut 0 bases from V and 0 bases from J, with 11 bases between. Germline CDR1 LGHNA, CDR2 YSLEER. The CDR3 consists of 16 residues. The sample also formed part of further work on T cells expressing NK-cell markers. From that study: 5'RACE template switching with UMIs produced the TCR beta cDNA. Among the experiments, several used an anti-gamma-delta TCR antibody to restrict sorting to alpha-beta TCR T cells. HCMV specificity of the expanded NKG2C+ T cell clones stayed unclear.

The TCR was taken from a man in his forties or fifties who received an inactivated influenza vaccine. The sample consisted of CD4+ T cells sorted from PBMCs, taken 12 days after vaccination. V and J are TRBV4-3 and TRBJ1-1, with D possibly being TRBD1 (6 bases). CDR3 sequence (DNA): TGCGCCAGCAGCCAAGATGAGGGGGGGGTGAACACTGAAGCTTTCTTT. Amino acids: CASSQDEGGVNTEAFF.